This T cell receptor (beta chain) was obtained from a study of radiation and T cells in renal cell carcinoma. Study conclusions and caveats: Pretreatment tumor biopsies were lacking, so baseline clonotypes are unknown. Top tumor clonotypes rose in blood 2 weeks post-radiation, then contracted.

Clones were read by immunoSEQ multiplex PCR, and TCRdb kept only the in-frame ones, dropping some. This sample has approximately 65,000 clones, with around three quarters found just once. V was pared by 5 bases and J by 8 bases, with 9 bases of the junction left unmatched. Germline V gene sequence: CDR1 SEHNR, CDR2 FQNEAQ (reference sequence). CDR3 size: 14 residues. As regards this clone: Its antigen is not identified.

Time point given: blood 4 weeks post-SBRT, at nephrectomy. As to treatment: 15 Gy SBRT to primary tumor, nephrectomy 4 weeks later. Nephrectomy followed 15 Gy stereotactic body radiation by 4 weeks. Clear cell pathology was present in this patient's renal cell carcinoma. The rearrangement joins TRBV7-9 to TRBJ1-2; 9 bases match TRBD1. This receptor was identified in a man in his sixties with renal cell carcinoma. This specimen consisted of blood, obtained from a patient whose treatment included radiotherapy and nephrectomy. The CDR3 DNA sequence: TGTGCCAGCAGCCCGGGACAGGGCCTGGAGGGCTACACCTTC. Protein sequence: CASSPGQGLEGYTF.